The following is a T cell receptor beta chain sequence with its context. The antigen is undetermined. This sample was included in a study of T-cell memory formation after mild COVID-19. General study results and limits: Memory cells collected pre-infection included some clones that later responded, suggesting cross-reactive memory joined. A second wave of clones peaked on day 37, and their SARS-CoV-2 specificity went unconfirmed.

This CDR3 has 17 amino acids. Germline V gives CDR1 SGHRS, CDR2 YFSETQ. The V gene end was trimmed by 7 bases and the J gene end by 5 bases; junction bases not matched to a gene: 18. TCR alpha and TCR beta cDNA libraries with sample barcodes and UMIs came from 5'RACE using constant-segment primers. MiXCR was run by TCRdb on the 5' RACE reads, yielding one entry per CDR3 protein. The sample includes 110,000 or so distinct CDR3 sequences, roughly a sixth seen only once; the top ten take over 4.5%. The chain has TRBV5-1 and TRBJ1-5; 7 positions agree with TRBD1. The sequence was collected from a man between 18 and 35 years old who had mild COVID-19 (a few samples of this study predate the infection). Cell type and time point are not known. Sequencing was carried out using PBMCs or a T cell subset sorted from them (not recorded which). Here the CDR3 reads CASGGDGGQLSHQPQHF. The CDR3 DNA reads TGCGCCAGCGGGGGGGATGGGGGACAGCTATCCCATCAGCCCCAGCATTTT.